These T cell receptor beta chains were read from a single sample in a study of T cells in Graves' hyperthyroidism and ophthalmopathy. TCRdb analysed the multiplex PCR reads with MiXCR anew, one entry per CDR3 protein. The sample carries some 760,000 distinct CDR3 sequences, 14% recorded once. Specimen: blood. These receptor sequences come from a woman aged 18-35 years with Graves' hyperthyroidism. CDR3s include the opening cysteine and the closing phenylalanine or tryptophan. A D gene is named only where the DNA matches it firmly.

>TRBJ2-2|TRBV6-1|TRBD2
CASTGSPGLAGESTGELFF
>TRBJ2-7|TRBV12-3/TRBV12-4|NA
CASSFAGPLGEQYF
>TRBJ2-2|TRBV7-2|TRBD1
CASSWGSTGFDGELFF
>TRBJ2-7|TRBV6-1|NA
CASSKIQGHEQYF
>TRBJ1-1|TRBV9|TRBD1
CASSEWTGGQNTEAFF
>TRBJ2-2|TRBV5-1|NA
CASSLEIQGTGELFF
>TRBJ2-7|TRBV20-1|TRBD2
CSARTSGRGSFSYEQYF
>TRBJ1-1|TRBV2|NA
CASKLRENTEAFF
>TRBJ2-1|TRBV29-1|TRBD2
CSLMGLAGGPGYNEQFF
>TRBJ1-2|TRBV30|NA
CAWSAGGGRTHGYTF
>TRBJ2-5|TRBV6-1|TRBD1
CASEIRTGGRETQYF
>TRBJ1-1|TRBV7-2|NA
CASSPSRPSANTEAFF
>TRBJ2-7|TRBV19|NA
CASSIGGGTREQYF
>TRBJ2-3|TRBV4-3|NA
CASSQGGGRDTQYF
>TRBJ1-6|TRBV2|NA
CASRGDWGSPLHF
>TRBJ2-3|TRBV12-5|TRBD1
CASGSGGRSDTQYF
>TRBJ2-5|TRBV15|NA
CATSREEPLEETQYF
>TRBJ2-7|TRBV20-1|TRBD2
CSAKAGGNEQYF
>TRBJ1-2|TRBV20-1|NA
CSAIRGSGADGYTF
>TRBJ1-2|TRBV18|NA
CASSPFGTLNYGYTF
>TRBJ2-3|TRBV18|TRBD2
CASSPGLAGIDTQYF
>TRBJ2-5|TRBV5-1|NA
CASSFWGQETQYF
>TRBJ2-5|TRBV7-9|TRBD1
CASSRDRDETQYF
>TRBJ2-6|TRBV6-2/TRBV6-3|TRBD1
CAISTGAYPGANVLTF
>TRBJ1-2|TRBV11-3|TRBD1
CASSLTTGTVSYGYTF
>TRBJ2-7|TRBV29-1|NA
CSVEEGDYEQYF
>TRBJ2-7|TRBV6-1|NA
CASRRGIYEQYF
>TRBJ2-3|TRBV12-3/TRBV12-4|NA
CASSSAGRTDTQYF
>TRBJ2-3|TRBV10-1|TRBD1
CASSVIRTGPLIPPGTDTQYF
>TRBJ2-5|TRBV3-1|NA
CASSQDPGLETQYF
>TRBJ2-1|TRBV4-1|TRBD2
CASSRLAGGPQNEQFF
>TRBJ2-5|TRBV7-2|TRBD1
CASSLGGQGVEAQYF
>TRBJ2-3|TRBV9|TRBD2
CASSVAILAGGTDTQYF
>TRBJ2-1|TRBV6-2/TRBV6-3|NA
CASSYPDSTNEQFF
>TRBJ2-3|TRBV10-2|NA
CASSADPRRDTQYF
>TRBJ1-1|TRBV4-1|TRBD1
CASSQGQILFTEAFF
>TRBJ2-3|TRBV12-3/TRBV12-4|TRBD1
CASSIRTGVLSTDTQYF
>TRBJ2-5|TRBV5-1|TRBD2
CASSSLAGDRETQYF
>TRBJ2-1|TRBV10-1|NA
CASSDEELGDAEQFF
>TRBJ2-7|TRBV3-1|NA
CASSQRVRWGSSYEQYF
>TRBJ2-2|TRBV28|NA
CASSFDFAGELFF
>TRBJ1-2|TRBV29-1|TRBD1
CSVVMGQGYYGYTF
>TRBJ1-3|TRBV6-1|NA
CASSHISSGNTIYF
>TRBJ1-4|TRBV16|NA
CASSPGQGGKLFF
>TRBJ1-1|TRBV18|NA
CASCSLAKDTEAFF
>TRBJ1-4|TRBV7-9|NA
CASSPLLSQGGASEKLFF
>TRBJ2-1|TRBV30|TRBD2
CALSGESGEQFF
>TRBJ2-1|TRBV9|TRBD2
CASSPIAGGEQFF